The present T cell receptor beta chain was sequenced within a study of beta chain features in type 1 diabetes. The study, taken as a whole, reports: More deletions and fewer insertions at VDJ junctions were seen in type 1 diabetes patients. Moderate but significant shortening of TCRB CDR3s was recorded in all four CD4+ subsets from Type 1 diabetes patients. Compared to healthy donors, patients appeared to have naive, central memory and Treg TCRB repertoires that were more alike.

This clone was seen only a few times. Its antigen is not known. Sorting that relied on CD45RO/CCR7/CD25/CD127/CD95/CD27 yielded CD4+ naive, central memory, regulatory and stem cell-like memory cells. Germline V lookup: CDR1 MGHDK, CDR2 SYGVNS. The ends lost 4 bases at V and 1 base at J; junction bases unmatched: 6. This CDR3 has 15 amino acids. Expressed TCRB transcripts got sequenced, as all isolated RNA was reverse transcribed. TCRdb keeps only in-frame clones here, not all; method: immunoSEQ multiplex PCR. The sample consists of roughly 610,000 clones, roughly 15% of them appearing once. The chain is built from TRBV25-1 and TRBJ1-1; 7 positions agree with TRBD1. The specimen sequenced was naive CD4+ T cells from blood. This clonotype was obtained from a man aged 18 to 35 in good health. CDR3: CASSALGTANTEAFF. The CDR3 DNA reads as TGTGCCAGCAGTGCCCTCGGGACAGCGAACACTGAAGCTTTCTTT.